The rows below give T cell receptor beta chains drawn from one sample of a study of shared clonotypes between healthy human individuals. Only in-frame clones appear in the TCRdb table, and some are missing; sequencing was by immunoSEQ multiplex PCR. Among around 640,000 clones listed, approximately 96% were seen once. The specimen was naive CD8+ T cells sorted from blood. The receptors come from a woman aged 30 to 39 in good health. Each CDR3 is given with its conserved first and last residue. A D gene is named only where the DNA matches it firmly. Size values are once, few and many counts, or a class for expanded clones, and some rows have none.

clone_size d_call j_call v_call cdr3_aa cdr3_nt
. . TRBJ1-2 TRBV5-1 CASSWGEFGGYTF TGCGCCAGCAGCTGGGGGGAGTTTGGTGGCTACACCTTC
. . TRBJ2-5 TRBV7-9 CASSSQQETQYF TGTGCCAGCAGCTCACAGCAAGAGACCCAGTACTTC
. . TRBJ2-1 TRBV7-6 CASSRPGGSSYNEQFF TGTGCCAGCAGCCGACCCGGGGGTAGCTCCTACAATGAGCAGTTCTTC
. . TRBJ1-2 TRBV9 CASSVGQSGDYGYTF TGTGCCAGCAGCGTCGGACAGTCAGGAGACTATGGCTACACCTTC
. TRBD2 TRBJ2-3 TRBV7-9 CASSFAGVADTQYF TGTGCCAGCAGCTTTGCGGGAGTTGCAGATACGCAGTATTTT
. TRBD2 TRBJ2-3 TRBV27 CASSLSLAEIDTQYF TGTGCCAGCAGTTTATCACTAGCGGAGATAGATACGCAGTATTTT
. . TRBJ2-2 TRBV27 CASSLGTNTGELFF TGTGCCAGCAGTTTAGGGACCAACACCGGGGAGCTGTTTTTT
once . TRBJ2-2 TRBV2 CASSDFLGVGTGELFF TGTGCCAGCAGTGATTTCTTGGGGGTAGGGACCGGGGAGCTGTTTTTT
. . TRBJ2-7 TRBV11-2 CASSIWRDNYEQYF TGTGCCAGCAGCATTTGGCGGGACAACTACGAGCAGTACTTC
. TRBD1 TRBJ2-3 TRBV27 CASSLGQGGNTQYF TGTGCCAGCAGTCTCGGACAGGGTGGAAATACGCAGTATTTT
. . TRBJ2-1 TRBV4-2 CASSQEGLSSYNEQFF TGTGCCAGCAGCCAAGAAGGCTTAAGCTCCTACAATGAGCAGTTCTTC
. TRBD2 TRBJ2-7 TRBV19 CASSISLAAYEQYF TGTGCCAGTAGTATAAGTCTAGCGGCCTACGAGCAGTACTTC
. . TRBJ2-1 TRBV13 CASSDGTDNEQFF TGTGCCAGCAGCGACGGGACGGACAATGAGCAGTTCTTC
. TRBD1 TRBJ2-7 TRBV7-9 CASSPRDRGSYEQYF TGTGCCAGCAGCCCACGGGACAGGGGGTCCTACGAGCAGTACTTC
. TRBD2 TRBJ2-7 TRBV4-1 CASSQVSGSSYEQYF TGCGCCAGCAGCCAAGTTAGCGGGAGCTCCTACGAGCAGTACTTC
. . TRBJ2-1 TRBV7-9 CASSHSSYNEQFF TGTGCCAGCAGCCACAGCTCCTACAATGAGCAGTTCTTC
. . TRBJ2-1 TRBV5-8 CASSLKGHEQFF TGTGCCAGCAGCTTGAAGGGCCATGAGCAGTTCTTC
once TRBD1 TRBJ2-2 TRBV27 CASRGTGLTNTGELFF TGTGCCAGCAGGGGGACAGGGCTAACCAACACCGGGGAGCTGTTTTTT
. . TRBJ1-5 TRBV27 CASSWSGSNQPQHF TGTGCCAGCAGTTGGTCGGGCAGTAATCAGCCCCAGCATTTT
. TRBD2 TRBJ2-1 TRBV28 CASSSAGDYNEQFF TGTGCCAGCAGTTCAGCGGGAGACTACAATGAGCAGTTCTTC
. TRBD2 TRBJ2-7 TRBV28 CASSLSGGSYEQYF TGTGCCAGCAGTCTTAGCGGGGGATCCTACGAGCAGTACTTC
once . TRBJ1-5 TRBV25-1 CASTEGDQPQHF TGTGCCAGCACCGAGGGTGATCAGCCCCAGCATTTT
. . TRBJ2-7 TRBV25-1 CASSPRVYEQYF TGTGCCAGCAGTCCCCGCGTCTACGAGCAGTACTTC
. TRBD1 TRBJ2-7 TRBV4-2 CASSQFTGGYEQYF TGTGCCAGCAGCCAATTTACAGGGGGCTACGAGCAGTACTTC
. . TRBJ2-4 TRBV11-2 CASSLAVAGLGNIQYF TGTGCCAGCAGCTTAGCGGTGGCGGGATTGGGGAACATTCAGTACTTC
few . TRBJ1-5 TRBV19 CATSTGVGYQPQHF TGTGCCACCTCGACCGGTGTCGGGTATCAGCCCCAGCATTTT
. . TRBJ1-2 TRBV29-1 CSAEDGYGYTF TGCAGCGCCGAGGACGGGTATGGCTACACCTTC
. . TRBJ2-7 TRBV28 CASSLSGTDEQYF TGTGCCAGCAGTTTATCCGGGACGGACGAGCAGTACTTC
. TRBD2 TRBJ2-1 TRBV5-1 CASSLVPSGRSHNEQFF TGCGCCAGCAGCTTGGTCCCTAGCGGGAGATCCCACAATGAGCAGTTCTTC
. TRBD2 TRBJ2-7 TRBV19 CASSVLAGESYEQYF TGTGCCAGTAGCGTCCTAGCGGGGGAGTCCTACGAGCAGTACTTC
. . TRBJ2-2 TRBV27 CASSLGGYTTTGELFF TGTGCCAGCAGTCTAGGGGGATATACAACGACCGGGGAGCTGTTTTTT
. . TRBJ1-3 TRBV7-6 CASSLVAGDSGNTIYF TGTGCCAGCAGCTTAGTGGCAGGCGATTCTGGAAACACCATATATTTT
. TRBD2 TRBJ2-1 TRBV29-1 CSGGRPSYNEQFF TGCAGCGGCGGGAGACCCTCCTACAATGAGCAGTTCTTC
. TRBD2 TRBJ2-7 TRBV2 CASSPRWTSSEEQYF TGTGCCAGCAGCCCTCGTTGGACTAGCTCGGAAGAGCAGTACTTC
. TRBD1 TRBJ1-2 TRBV27 CASSKKGQGVHGYTF TGTGCCAGCAGTAAGAAGGGACAGGGGGTACATGGCTACACCTTC
. . TRBJ2-7 TRBV5-1 CASSADDSYEQYF TGCGCCAGCAGCGCTGATGACTCCTACGAGCAGTACTTC
. . TRBJ2-1 TRBV19 CASKELPGYNEQFF TGTGCCAGTAAGGAGTTACCAGGGTACAATGAGCAGTTCTTC
. TRBD1 TRBJ2-3 TRBV7-9 CASRPPLDRGPDTQYF TGTGCCAGCAGACCTCCCTTGGACAGGGGACCAGATACGCAGTATTTT
. . TRBJ1-1 TRBV9 CASSGNRKASSTNTEAFF TGTGCCAGCAGTGGGAATAGAAAGGCAAGTTCGACTAACACTGAAGCTTTCTTT
. TRBD2 TRBJ2-1 TRBV10-1 CASSERRSGSSYNEQFF TGCGCCAGCAGTGAGAGACGAAGCGGGAGCTCCTACAATGAGCAGTTCTTC
. TRBD2 TRBJ2-7 TRBV13 CASSLVGSGTETYEQYF TGTGCCAGCAGCTTAGTGGGTAGCGGGACTGAGACCTACGAGCAGTACTTC
. . TRBJ2-3 TRBV4-1 CASSQVPGESTDTQYF TGCGCCAGCAGCCAAGTCCCGGGCGAGAGCACAGATACGCAGTATTTT
. . TRBJ2-3 TRBV9 CASSVGARASTDTQYF TGTGCCAGCAGCGTAGGTGCCAGGGCTAGCACAGATACGCAGTATTTT
. . TRBJ1-1 TRBV4-1 CASSQDRSGGGNTEAFF TGCGCCAGCAGCCAAGATCGGTCGGGGGGAGGGAACACTGAAGCTTTCTTT